The 5 T cell receptor beta chains below come from one sample, sequenced in a study of shared clonotypes between healthy human individuals. The method was immunoSEQ multiplex PCR; TCRdb's version includes in-frame clones alone and lacks a portion of them. Among about 460,000 clones listed, around 77% were seen once. The sequencing sample was made of PBMCs. These receptors all stem from a woman aged 40 to 55 in good health. Some clones in this sample may be carry-over from other donors' samples.

The chain uses TRBV5-1 and TRBJ2-7; D is unresolved. CDR3 length: 16 residues. Per the germline V gene, CDR1 is SGHRS and CDR2 is YFSETQ. V was cut by 1 base and J by 3 bases, with 17 bases left in between. CDR3 DNA: TGCGCCAGCAGCTTGTGGAGCAGCCCCTACGTCTACGAGCAGTACTTC. Translation: CASSLWSSPYVYEQYF.

The rearrangement joins TRBV27 to TRBJ2-3; D gene unclear. From germline, CDR1 is MNHEY and CDR2 SMNVEV (reference sequence). CDR3 length equals 19 residues. V lost 5 bases and J lost 1, with 25 bases in between. The CDR3 DNA is TGTGCCAGCAGTCAAGATATATCCCTCTCCGGGTTGGGCACAGATACGCAGTATTTT. Translating it yields CASSQDISLSGLGTDTQYF.

This clone was seen a single time. The J gene is TRBJ1-2, the V gene TRBV28; D possibly corresponds to TRBD1 (6 bases). CDR1 is MDHEN and CDR2 is SYDVKM in the germline V gene. This CDR3 region has 16 residues. Between the trimmed V and J ends, which lost 6 bases and 5 bases, there was a span of 22 bases. As DNA, the CDR3 is TGTGCCAGCAGCCCCCCGGGGGGGGCCCTTCGGTATGGCTACACCTTC. Protein product: CASSPPGGALRYGYTF.

The rearrangement uses TRBV11-2 and TRBJ2-7; D is ambiguous. Germline V gene lookup returns CDR1 SGHAT and CDR2 FQNNGV. CDR3 length: 14 amino acids. V lost 3 bases and J lost 3, with 12 bases in between. The chain's CDR3 is CASSFRTRGYEQYF. DNA for the CDR3: TGTGCCAGCAGCTTTCGGACCCGTGGCTACGAGCAGTACTTC.

Worth noting for this clone: Given a far larger clone just one base away, this is likely a sequencing read error. The conserved final phenylalanine or tryptophan is absent from the CDR3, which likely points to a read error. This sequence joins TRBV28 and TRBJ1-2; D remains unclear. Germline values: CDR1 MDHEN, CDR2 SYDVKM. The CDR3 totals 14 residues. V lost 4 bases to trimming and J lost 1 base, with 10 bases between them. For the CDR3, the DNA is TGTGCCAGCAGTTCTTCCCCTCTTAACTATGGCTACACCCTC. Its translation is CASSSSPLNYGYTL.